The rows below give T cell receptor beta chains drawn from one sample of a study of blood T cell repertoires in COVID-19. The table came from immunoSEQ multiplex PCR; TCRdb's copy has only in-frame clones and leaves some out. The table records around 300,000 clones, over 85% of them present only once. Source material: PBMCs or T cells enriched from blood (not recorded which). Receptors originate from an older woman who had recovered from COVID-19. Each CDR3 is given with its conserved first and last residue. A D gene is named only where the DNA matches it firmly. Part of the rows lack a size; the others show once, few, many or a class for expanded clones.

j_call: TRBJ1-1; v_call: TRBV10-3; d_call: TRBD1; clone_size: -; cdr3_aa: CAISQQGAEAFF; cdr3_nt: TGTGCCATCAGTCAACAGGGGGCTGAAGCTTTCTTT
j_call: TRBJ1-2; v_call: TRBV24-1; d_call: TRBD1; clone_size: -; cdr3_aa: CATSDTRTGQVYGYTF; cdr3_nt: TGTGCCACCAGTGATACGAGGACAGGGCAGGTCTATGGCTACACCTTC
j_call: TRBJ2-7; v_call: TRBV5-6; d_call: -; clone_size: once; cdr3_aa: CASSQEWWGAYEQYF; cdr3_nt: TGTGCCAGCAGCCAAGAGTGGTGGGGGGCCTACGAGCAGTACTTC
j_call: TRBJ1-2; v_call: TRBV3-1/TRBV3-2; d_call: -; clone_size: -; cdr3_aa: CASSRGYGYTF; cdr3_nt: TGTGCCAGCAGCAGGGGCTATGGCTACACCTTC
j_call: TRBJ1-5; v_call: TRBV10-3; d_call: -; clone_size: -; cdr3_aa: CAISDGPSNQPQHF; cdr3_nt: TGTGCCATCAGTGATGGCCCGAGCAATCAGCCCCAGCATTTT
j_call: TRBJ1-1; v_call: TRBV12-3/TRBV12-4; d_call: -; clone_size: -; cdr3_aa: CASSFFITEAFF; cdr3_nt: TGTGCCAGCAGTTTCTTTATCACTGAAGCTTTCTTT
j_call: TRBJ1-1; v_call: TRBV19; d_call: -; clone_size: -; cdr3_aa: CASSIGGNTEAFF; cdr3_nt: TGTGCCAGTAGTATCGGGGGGAACACTGAAGCTTTCTTT
j_call: TRBJ2-1; v_call: TRBV9; d_call: TRBD2; clone_size: -; cdr3_aa: CASSVEGGSVYNEQFF; cdr3_nt: TGTGCCAGCAGCGTAGAAGGCGGGAGCGTCTACAATGAGCAGTTCTTC
j_call: TRBJ1-3; v_call: TRBV12-5; d_call: -; clone_size: -; cdr3_aa: CASGATVTSGNTIYF; cdr3_nt: TGTGCTAGTGGTGCGACAGTGACCTCTGGAAACACCATATATTTT
j_call: TRBJ1-1; v_call: TRBV7-9; d_call: TRBD1; clone_size: few; cdr3_aa: CASSLQGVGTEAFF; cdr3_nt: TGTGCCAGCAGCCTACAGGGGGTAGGGACTGAAGCTTTCTTT
j_call: TRBJ1-5; v_call: TRBV3-1/TRBV3-2; d_call: -; clone_size: -; cdr3_aa: CASSQDSGASNQPQHF; cdr3_nt: TGTGCCAGCAGCCAAGATTCAGGCGCGAGCAATCAGCCCCAGCATTTT
j_call: TRBJ2-7; v_call: TRBV3-1/TRBV3-2; d_call: -; clone_size: once; cdr3_aa: CASSHQQAGEQYF; cdr3_nt: TGTGCCAGCAGCCATCAACAGGCTGGCGAGCAGTACTTC
j_call: TRBJ2-7; v_call: TRBV7-3; d_call: -; clone_size: -; cdr3_aa: CASSLGSGVYEQYF; cdr3_nt: TGTGCCAGCAGCTTAGGTTCGGGAGTCTACGAGCAGTACTTC
j_call: TRBJ1-4; v_call: TRBV13; d_call: TRBD1; clone_size: -; cdr3_aa: CASSLGTGGLANEKLFF; cdr3_nt: TGTGCCAGCAGCTTAGGAACAGGGGGCCTGGCTAATGAAAAACTGTTTTTT
j_call: TRBJ1-2; v_call: TRBV4-1; d_call: -; clone_size: -; cdr3_aa: CASSLDLTGGPSLGYTF; cdr3_nt: TGCGCCAGCAGCCTTGACCTGACCGGGGGACCTTCCCTTGGCTACACCTTC
j_call: TRBJ2-5; v_call: TRBV12-3/TRBV12-4; d_call: -; clone_size: -; cdr3_aa: CASSYTGETQYF; cdr3_nt: TGTGCCAGCAGTTATACGGGGGAGACCCAGTACTTC
j_call: TRBJ1-6; v_call: TRBV27; d_call: -; clone_size: -; cdr3_aa: CASSQTPWTSPVSSPLHF; cdr3_nt: TGTGCCAGCAGTCAAACACCCTGGACTAGCCCAGTATCGTCACCCCTCCACTTT
j_call: TRBJ1-3; v_call: TRBV10-3; d_call: -; clone_size: -; cdr3_aa: CAIRDSPGNTIYF; cdr3_nt: TGTGCCATCAGGGACAGTCCTGGAAACACCATATATTTT
j_call: TRBJ1-4; v_call: TRBV28; d_call: -; clone_size: -; cdr3_aa: CASSPSPATNEKLFF; cdr3_nt: TGTGCCAGCAGTCCGTCCCCTGCAACTAATGAAAAACTGTTTTTT
j_call: TRBJ1-2; v_call: TRBV6-5; d_call: -; clone_size: -; cdr3_aa: CASSYSGGYGYTF; cdr3_nt: TGTGCCAGCAGTTACTCCGGTGGCTATGGCTACACCTTC
j_call: TRBJ2-3; v_call: TRBV7-9; d_call: -; clone_size: -; cdr3_aa: CASSRDPSTDTQYF; cdr3_nt: TGTGCCAGCAGCCGGGATCCAAGCACAGATACGCAGTATTTT
j_call: TRBJ2-5; v_call: TRBV5-1; d_call: -; clone_size: once; cdr3_aa: CASSLPGGEETQYF; cdr3_nt: TGCGCCAGCAGCTTACCCGGCGGGGAAGAGACCCAGTACTTC
j_call: TRBJ1-2; v_call: TRBV5-6; d_call: -; clone_size: -; cdr3_aa: CASSPGPDYGYTF; cdr3_nt: TGTGCCAGCAGCCCAGGGCCGGACTATGGCTACACCTTC
j_call: TRBJ1-5; v_call: TRBV6-4; d_call: -; clone_size: -; cdr3_aa: CASSDSISTGPQHF; cdr3_nt: TGTGCCAGCAGTGACTCGATCTCGACTGGACCCCAGCATTTT
j_call: TRBJ2-4; v_call: TRBV24-1; d_call: TRBD1; clone_size: -; cdr3_aa: CATRTAQGKNIQYF; cdr3_nt: TGTGCCACCAGAACTGCACAGGGGAAAAACATTCAGTACTTC
j_call: TRBJ2-5; v_call: TRBV29-1; d_call: -; clone_size: few; cdr3_aa: CSANREAQETQYF; cdr3_nt: TGCAGCGCTAACCGCGAGGCCCAAGAGACCCAGTACTTC
j_call: TRBJ2-2; v_call: TRBV6-5; d_call: TRBD2; clone_size: -; cdr3_aa: CASSYSRAGAGELFF; cdr3_nt: TGTGCCAGCAGTTACTCGAGAGCGGGGGCCGGGGAGCTGTTTTTT
j_call: TRBJ1-2; v_call: TRBV5-1; d_call: -; clone_size: few; cdr3_aa: CASSLAGVFSYTF; cdr3_nt: TGCGCCAGCAGCTTGGCAGGGGTTTTCAGCTACACCTTC
j_call: TRBJ1-5; v_call: TRBV7-9; d_call: -; clone_size: few; cdr3_aa: CASSLNGLNQPQHF; cdr3_nt: TGTGCCAGCAGCTTAAACGGTCTAAATCAGCCCCAGCATTTT
j_call: TRBJ2-7; v_call: TRBV27; d_call: TRBD1; clone_size: -; cdr3_aa: CASSLTSGQGYEQYF; cdr3_nt: TGTGCCAGCAGTTTAACCTCGGGACAGGGCTACGAGCAGTACTTC
j_call: TRBJ2-1; v_call: TRBV7-8; d_call: TRBD1; clone_size: -; cdr3_aa: CASSKGQGNEQFF; cdr3_nt: TGTGCCAGCAGCAAGGGACAGGGCAATGAGCAGTTCTTC
j_call: TRBJ1-1; v_call: TRBV6-5; d_call: -; clone_size: -; cdr3_aa: CASSYRHYTEAFF; cdr3_nt: TGTGCCAGCAGTTACAGACATTACACTGAAGCTTTCTTT
j_call: TRBJ1-1; v_call: TRBV7-8; d_call: TRBD1; clone_size: once; cdr3_aa: CASSYDRGSRAFF; cdr3_nt: TGTGCCAGCAGTTATGACAGGGGGAGCAGAGCTTTCTTT
j_call: TRBJ2-4; v_call: TRBV12-3/TRBV12-4; d_call: -; clone_size: -; cdr3_aa: CASRGAWEIQYF; cdr3_nt: TGTGCCAGCAGGGGGGCGTGGGAGATTCAGTACTTC
j_call: TRBJ2-1; v_call: TRBV6-5; d_call: -; clone_size: many; cdr3_aa: CASKGGGGADEQFF; cdr3_nt: TGTGCCAGTAAAGGGGGAGGGGGGGCCGATGAGCAGTTCTTC
j_call: TRBJ1-4; v_call: TRBV5-4; d_call: -; clone_size: -; cdr3_aa: CASSPAGRRGEKLFF; cdr3_nt: TGTGCCAGCAGCCCGGCGGGGAGAAGGGGAGAAAAACTGTTTTTT
j_call: TRBJ2-1; v_call: TRBV12-3/TRBV12-4; d_call: -; clone_size: -; cdr3_aa: CASSLGQVEQFF; cdr3_nt: TGTGCCAGCAGTTTGGGGCAAGTTGAGCAGTTCTTC